This TCR beta chain comes out of a study of identical twins. MiXCR was run by TCRdb on the 5' RACE reads, yielding one entry per CDR3 protein. The table includes some 790,000 distinct CDR3 sequences, about 18% detected once. V lost 6 bases, J lost 4 bases, and 5 bases stayed unmatched. The CDR3 is 15 amino acids. This clonotype was counted ten times or more. Antigen specificity is unknown. Study-wide points: Invariant MAIT and iNKT cells could partly confound zero-insertion analyses.

The sample was also linked to a second study, of T cells expressing NK-cell markers. This second report adds: Sorted T-cell subsets CD3+CD56+NKG2C+, CD3+CD56+NKG2C- and CD3+CD56-NKG2C+ were TCR beta-sequenced. Roughly six donors showed dominant NKG2C+ clonotypes comprising roughly 1.0-7.5% of their CD8+ T cells. The HCMV specificity of the expanded NKG2C+ T cell clones stayed unresolved.

The sequenced material came from PBMCs. The sequence came from a woman aged 18-29 years in good health. The J gene is TRBJ2-1, the V gene TRBV12-3 or TRBV12-4; 11 positions match TRBD2. The CDR3 is CASSKGLAAYNEQFF. CDR3 DNA: TGTGCCAGCAGCAAGGGACTAGCGGCGTACAATGAGCAGTTCTTC.